This T cell receptor beta chain was profiled in a study of blood T cell repertoires in COVID-19. Study summary: Both acute and convalescent COVID-19 samples were obtained from the United States, Italy and Spain.

This clone was observed once. Original processing methods: Reference gene primer amplification yielded estimated nucleated cell counts. Only in-frame clones appear in the TCRdb table, and some are missing; sequencing was by immunoSEQ multiplex PCR. V, J and clone size derive from that table, while D and trimming were established from the DNA sequence. This sample has about 270,000 clones, with about 86% found just once. Per germline, CDR1 LNHDA and CDR2 SQIVND (reference sequence). V trimming: 0 bases; J trimming: 8 bases; junction bases outside the gene matches: 14. This CDR3 comprises 17 residues. The origin of this receptor is a woman aged 25 to 39 with COVID-19, enrolled during active disease. The source material was peripheral blood. The chain links TRBV19 to TRBJ1-2, with 8 bases aligning to TRBD1. CDR3 loop: CASSIDLSGQGGGGYTF. DNA for the CDR3: TGTGCCAGTAGTATAGATCTCTCCGGACAGGGAGGAGGAGGCTACACCTTC.